This T cell receptor beta chain was identified during a study of shared clonotypes between healthy human individuals. CDR1 is MNHEY, CDR2 SMNVEV, per germline (reference sequence). There are 13 residues in the CDR3. The V gene end was trimmed by 9 bases and the J gene end by 5 bases; junction bases not matched to a gene: 9. Study-wide results and caveats: It was observed that roughly 5.1% of naive CD4 clonotypes were shared across four donors. Donor clonotype sharing was expected to depend on sequencing depth.

Sorted subsets were amplified in replicate PCRs using 200 ng DNA, about 30,000 T cell genomes. The table came from immunoSEQ multiplex PCR; TCRdb's copy has only in-frame clones and leaves some out. The profile shows roughly 1,600,000 clones, just under 99% of them singletons. Regarding this clone: The antigen is undetermined.

The rearrangement joins TRBV27 to TRBJ2-5; 7 positions agree with TRBD2. The sequenced sample was naive CD4+ T cells sorted from blood. Noted subset: CD45RA+ positively selected. This clonotype was sampled from a man aged 25 to 40 in good health. CDR3 in DNA: TGTGCCAGTAGAAAGAGCGGGGCGGAGACCCAGTACTTC. As protein: CASRKSGAETQYF.